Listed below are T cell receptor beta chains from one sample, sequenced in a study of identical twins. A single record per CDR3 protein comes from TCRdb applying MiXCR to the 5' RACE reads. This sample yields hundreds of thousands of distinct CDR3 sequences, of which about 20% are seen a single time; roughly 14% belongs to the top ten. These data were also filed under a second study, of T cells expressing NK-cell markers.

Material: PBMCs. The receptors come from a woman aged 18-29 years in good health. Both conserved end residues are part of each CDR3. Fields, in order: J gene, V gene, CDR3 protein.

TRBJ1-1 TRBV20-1 CSAREGRGVAFF
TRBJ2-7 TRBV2 CASSEQRQGEYF
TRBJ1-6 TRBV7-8 CASSLDRVERSPLHF
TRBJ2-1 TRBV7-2 CASSRLGTSVYNEQFF
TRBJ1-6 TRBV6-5 CASRLQGASSPLHF
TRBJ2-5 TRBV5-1 CASSAERSAQGQYF
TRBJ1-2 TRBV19 CASTGRYYGYTF
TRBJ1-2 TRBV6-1 CASSDRRGNGYTF
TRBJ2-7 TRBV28 CASAHRGPTYEQYF
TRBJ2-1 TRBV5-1 CASSADSHNEQFF
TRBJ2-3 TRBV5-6 CASTRTSGSGTDTQYF
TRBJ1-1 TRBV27 CASSLSSPYTEAFF
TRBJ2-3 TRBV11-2 CASSSIIADTQYF
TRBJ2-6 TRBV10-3 CAMASHNSGANVLTF
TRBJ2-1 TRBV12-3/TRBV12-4 CASSLFPSADNEQFF
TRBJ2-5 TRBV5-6 CASSRTGKLETQYF
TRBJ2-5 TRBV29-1 CSARTGGGETQYF
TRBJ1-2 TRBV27 CASSPAGGQGYGYTF
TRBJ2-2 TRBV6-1 CASSLKGPNTGELFF
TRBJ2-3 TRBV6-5 CASSYSKGIDTQYF
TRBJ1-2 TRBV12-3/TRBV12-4 CASSFEGWDGYTF
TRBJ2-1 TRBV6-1 CASRPPSGRSNEQFF
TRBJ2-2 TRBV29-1 CSVEDSGELFF
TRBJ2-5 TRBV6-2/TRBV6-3 CASSYSRWSVTSFQETQYF
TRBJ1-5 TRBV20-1 CSARSNRGLNQPQHF
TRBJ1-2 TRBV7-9 CASSLATYGYTF
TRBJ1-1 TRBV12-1 CASSWDRDAEAFF
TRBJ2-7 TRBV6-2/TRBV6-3 CASNNGQGLTYEQYF
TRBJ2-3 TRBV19 CASSPFGALRTDTQYF
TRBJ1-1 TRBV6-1 CASSPSFPPEAFF
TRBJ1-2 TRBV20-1 CSARDPNFYGYTF
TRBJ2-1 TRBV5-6 CASSVTGTNNEQFF
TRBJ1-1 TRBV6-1 CASMRGQLNTEAFF
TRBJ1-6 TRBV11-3 CASSATFNSYNSPLHF
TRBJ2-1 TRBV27 CASSFLLGGTGGNEQFF
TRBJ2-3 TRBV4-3 CASSQNPSSTDTQYF
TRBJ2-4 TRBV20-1 CSAIIWGQGDIQYF
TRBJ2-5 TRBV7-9 CASSLIGTSGIQETQYF
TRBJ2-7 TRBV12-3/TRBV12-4 CASSSFEEQYF
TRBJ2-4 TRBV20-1 CSAPPSGRVQGAKNIQYF
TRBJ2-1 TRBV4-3 CASSQDFWTQDFEQFF
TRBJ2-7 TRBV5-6 CASSWSPASTSYEQYF
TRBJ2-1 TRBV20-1 CSALIPGLPYNEQFF
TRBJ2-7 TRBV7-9 CASSSRGDRGREQYF
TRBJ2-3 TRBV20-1 CSADGRLAGAMYPDTQYF
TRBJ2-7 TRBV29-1 CSFKTGGSSYEQYF
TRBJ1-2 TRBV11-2 CASSWGQGDGYTF
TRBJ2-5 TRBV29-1 CSVIRASAETQYF
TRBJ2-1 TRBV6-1 CASGRSTYNEQFF
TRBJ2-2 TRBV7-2 CASSLVRRGGTGELFF